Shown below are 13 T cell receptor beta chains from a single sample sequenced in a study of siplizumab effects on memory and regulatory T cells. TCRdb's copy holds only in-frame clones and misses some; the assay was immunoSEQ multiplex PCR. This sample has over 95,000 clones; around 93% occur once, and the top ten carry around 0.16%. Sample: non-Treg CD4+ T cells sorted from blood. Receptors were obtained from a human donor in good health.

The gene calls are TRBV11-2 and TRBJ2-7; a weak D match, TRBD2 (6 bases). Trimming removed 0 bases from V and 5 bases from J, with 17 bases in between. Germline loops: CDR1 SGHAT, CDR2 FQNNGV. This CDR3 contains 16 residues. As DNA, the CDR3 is TGTGCCAGCAGCTTAGATTGGAGGGGTAGTATCCACGAGCAGTACTTC. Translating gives CASSLDWRGSIHEQYF.

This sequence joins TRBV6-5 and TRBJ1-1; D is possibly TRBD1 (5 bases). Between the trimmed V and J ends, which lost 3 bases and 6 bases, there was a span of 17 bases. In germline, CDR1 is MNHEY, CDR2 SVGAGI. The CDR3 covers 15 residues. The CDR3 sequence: CASSYTRLGAPEAFF. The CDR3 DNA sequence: TGTGCCAGCAGTTATACCCGCCTAGGGGCCCCTGAAGCTTTCTTT.

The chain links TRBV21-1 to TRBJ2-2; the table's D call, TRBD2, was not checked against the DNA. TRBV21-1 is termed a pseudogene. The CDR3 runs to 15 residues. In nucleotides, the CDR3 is TGTGCCAGCAGCAAAGAGGGGACGGGAGCGGGGGAGCTGTTTTTT. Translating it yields CASSKEGTGAGELFF.

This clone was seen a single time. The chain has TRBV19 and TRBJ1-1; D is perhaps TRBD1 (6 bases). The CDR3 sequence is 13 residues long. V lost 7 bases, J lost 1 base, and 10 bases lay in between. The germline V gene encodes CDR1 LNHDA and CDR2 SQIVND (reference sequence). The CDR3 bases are TGTGCCAGTATAAACAGGGAGAACACTGAAGCTTTCTTT. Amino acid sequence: CASINRENTEAFF. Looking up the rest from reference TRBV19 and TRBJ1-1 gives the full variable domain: DGGITQSPKYLFRKEGQNVTLSCEQNLNHDAMYWYRQDPGQGLRLIYYSQIVNDFQKGDIAEGYSVSREKKESFPLTVTSAQKNPTAFYLCASINRENTEAFFGQGTRLTVV.

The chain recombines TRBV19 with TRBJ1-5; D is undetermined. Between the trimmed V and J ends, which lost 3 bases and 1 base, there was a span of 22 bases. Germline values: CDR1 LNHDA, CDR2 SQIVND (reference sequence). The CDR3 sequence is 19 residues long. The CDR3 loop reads CASSIATIPGFLSNQPQHF. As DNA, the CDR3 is TGTGCCAGTAGTATTGCCACGATCCCGGGCTTCTTAAGCAATCAGCCCCAGCATTTT. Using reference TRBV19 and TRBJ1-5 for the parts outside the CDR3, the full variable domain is DGGITQSPKYLFRKEGQNVTLSCEQNLNHDAMYWYRQDPGQGLRLIYYSQIVNDFQKGDIAEGYSVSREKKESFPLTVTSAQKNPTAFYLCASSIATIPGFLSNQPQHFGDGTRLSIL.

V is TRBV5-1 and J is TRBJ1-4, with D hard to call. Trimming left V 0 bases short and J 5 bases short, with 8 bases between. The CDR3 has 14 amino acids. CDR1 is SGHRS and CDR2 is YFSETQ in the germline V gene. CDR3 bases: TGCGCCAGCAGCTTGGACAGATTAAATGAAAAACTGTTTTTT. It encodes CASSLDRLNEKLFF.

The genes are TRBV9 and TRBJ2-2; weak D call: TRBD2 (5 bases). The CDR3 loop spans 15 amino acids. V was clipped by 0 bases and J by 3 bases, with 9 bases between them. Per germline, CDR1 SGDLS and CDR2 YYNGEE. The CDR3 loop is CASSVVDFHTGELFF. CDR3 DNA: TGTGCCAGCAGCGTAGTGGACTTTCACACCGGGGAGCTGTTTTTT.

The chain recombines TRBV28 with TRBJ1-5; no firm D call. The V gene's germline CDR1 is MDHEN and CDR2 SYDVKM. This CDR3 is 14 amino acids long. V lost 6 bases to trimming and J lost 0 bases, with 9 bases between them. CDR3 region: CASRKVLSNQPQHF. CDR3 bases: TGTGCCAGCAGGAAGGTTCTTAGCAATCAGCCCCAGCATTTT.

The CDR3 DNA reads TGTGCCACTTCGAATGGGGGGGCCACCTACAATGAGCAGTTCTTC. It translates to CATSNGGATYNEQFF. J is TRBJ2-1 and V is TRBV6-5, with TRBD2 as a possible D gene (7 bases). The germline gives CDR1 MNHEY, CDR2 SVGAGI. This CDR3 has 15 amino acids. Trimming removed 10 bases at V and 2 bases at J, with 18 bases between.

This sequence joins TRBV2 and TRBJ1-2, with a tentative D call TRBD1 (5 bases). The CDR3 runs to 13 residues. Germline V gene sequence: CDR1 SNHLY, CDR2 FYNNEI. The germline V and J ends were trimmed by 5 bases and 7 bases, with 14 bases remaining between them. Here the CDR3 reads CASSLQERGGYTF. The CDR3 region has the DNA TGTGCCAGCAGTTTACAGGAACGGGGTGGCTACACCTTC.

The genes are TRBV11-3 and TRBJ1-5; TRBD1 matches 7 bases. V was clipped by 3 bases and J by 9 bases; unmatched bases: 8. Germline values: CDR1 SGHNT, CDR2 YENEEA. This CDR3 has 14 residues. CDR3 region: CASSFRDSQWPQHF. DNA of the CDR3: TGTGCCAGCAGCTTCCGGGACAGCCAATGGCCCCAGCATTTT.

The chain's CDR3 is CASSPGTSGGQETQYF. DNA of the CDR3: TGTGCCAGCAGCCCCGGAACTAGCGGGGGACAAGAGACCCAGTACTTC. The chain couples TRBV7-9 to TRBJ2-5, with 11 bases matching TRBD2. This CDR3 has 16 residues. Trimming at V came to 5 bases and at J to 2 bases, leaving 7 bases not matched to a gene. From germline, CDR1 is SEHNR and CDR2 FQNEAQ (reference sequence).

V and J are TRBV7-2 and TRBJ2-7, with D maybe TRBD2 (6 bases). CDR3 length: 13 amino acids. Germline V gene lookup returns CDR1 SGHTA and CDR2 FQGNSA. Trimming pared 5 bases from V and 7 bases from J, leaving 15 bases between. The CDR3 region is CASSAGLLLEQYF. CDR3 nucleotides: TGTGCCAGCAGCGCGGGACTCCTCCTTGAGCAGTACTTC.